The 4 T cell receptor beta chains below all came from one sample that was sequenced in a study of blood T cell repertoires in COVID-19. TCRdb keeps only in-frame clones here, not all; method: immunoSEQ multiplex PCR. The sample consists of 200,000 to 250,000 clones, 65% to 90% of them appearing once. The sample was peripheral blood. These receptor sequences come from a woman aged 45 to 65 with acute or convalescent COVID-19.

This clone was seen more than once but under ten times. The rearrangement joins TRBV9 to TRBJ1-5; possibly TRBD1 for D (5 bases). The germline V and J ends were trimmed by 0 bases and 5 bases, with 6 bases remaining between them. Germline V gives CDR1 SGDLS, CDR2 YYNGEE. This CDR3 spans 13 amino acids. CDR3 in amino acids: CASSVGRDQPQHF. In DNA, the CDR3 is TGTGCCAGCAGCGTAGGCAGGGATCAGCCCCAGCATTTT. The full variable domain, with the rest looked up from reference TRBV9 and TRBJ1-5, is DSGVTQTPKHLITATGQRVTLRCSPRSGDLSVYWYQQSLDQGLQFLIQYYNGEERAKGNILERFSAQQFPDLHSELNLSSLELGDSALYFCASSVGRDQPQHFGDGTRLSIL.

This chain uses TRBV9 with TRBJ2-7, with TRBD2 identical over 11 bases. Germline V gene data show CDR1 as SGDLS and CDR2 as YYNGEE. V was clipped by 2 bases and J by 3 bases; unmatched bases: 4. This CDR3 has 15 amino acids. CDR3 in DNA: TGTGCCAGCAGCGTCGGCGGGACTAGCGGCTACGAGCAGTACTTC. Protein sequence: CASSVGGTSGYEQYF.

The chain links TRBV6-2 or TRBV6-3 to TRBJ2-1, with 11 bases that match TRBD2. The CDR3 spans 17 residues. The germline CDR1 and CDR2 sequences are MNHEY and SVGEGT. With 0 bases clipped from V and 8 bases from J, the junction kept 9 bases outside the gene matches. The CDR3 region is CASSYSISGGALYEQFF. In DNA, the CDR3 is TGTGCCAGCAGTTACTCGATTAGCGGGGGGGCCTTATATGAGCAGTTCTTC.

The DNA of the CDR3 is TGTGCCAGCAGCGCGACAGGGACTGACGAGACCCAGTACTTC. Protein product: CASSATGTDETQYF. The V and J genes are TRBV9 and TRBJ2-5; D possibly corresponds to TRBD1 (7 bases). V lost 3 bases and J lost 5, with 14 bases in between. This CDR3 spans 14 amino acids. Germline V gene lookup returns CDR1 SGDLS and CDR2 YYNGEE.